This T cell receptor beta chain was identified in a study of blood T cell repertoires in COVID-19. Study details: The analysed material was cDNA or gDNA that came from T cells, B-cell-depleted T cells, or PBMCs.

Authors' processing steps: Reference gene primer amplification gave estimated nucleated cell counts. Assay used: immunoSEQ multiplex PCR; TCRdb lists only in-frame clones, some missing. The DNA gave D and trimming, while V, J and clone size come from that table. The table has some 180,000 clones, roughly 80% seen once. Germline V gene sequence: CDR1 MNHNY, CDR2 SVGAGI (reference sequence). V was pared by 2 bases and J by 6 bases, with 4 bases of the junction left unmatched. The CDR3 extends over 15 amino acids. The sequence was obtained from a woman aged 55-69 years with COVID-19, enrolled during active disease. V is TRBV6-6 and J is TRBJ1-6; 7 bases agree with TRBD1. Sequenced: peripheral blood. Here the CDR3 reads CASSYRDRSNSPLHF. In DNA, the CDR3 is TGTGCCAGCAGTTACCGGGACAGAAGTAATTCACCCCTCCACTTT.